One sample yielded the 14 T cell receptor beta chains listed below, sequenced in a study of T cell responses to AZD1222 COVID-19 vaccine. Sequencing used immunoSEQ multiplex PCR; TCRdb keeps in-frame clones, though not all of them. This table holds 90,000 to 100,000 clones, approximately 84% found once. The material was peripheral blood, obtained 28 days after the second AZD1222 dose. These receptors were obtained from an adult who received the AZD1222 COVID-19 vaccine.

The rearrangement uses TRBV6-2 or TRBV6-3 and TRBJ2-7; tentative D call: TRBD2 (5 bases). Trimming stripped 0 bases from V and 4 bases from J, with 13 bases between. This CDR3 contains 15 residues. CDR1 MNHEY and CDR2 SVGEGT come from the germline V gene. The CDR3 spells CASSYSGGLRYEQYF. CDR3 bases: TGTGCCAGCAGTTACTCAGGCGGGCTAAGGTACGAGCAGTACTTC.

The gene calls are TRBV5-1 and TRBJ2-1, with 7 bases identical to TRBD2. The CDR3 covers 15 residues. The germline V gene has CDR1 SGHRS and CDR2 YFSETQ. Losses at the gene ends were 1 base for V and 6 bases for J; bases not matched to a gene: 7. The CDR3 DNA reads TGCGCCAGCAGCTTGACCGTCGGACTAGGCAATGAGCAGTTCTTC. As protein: CASSLTVGLGNEQFF. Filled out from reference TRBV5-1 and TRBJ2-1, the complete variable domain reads KAGVTQTPRYLIKTRGQQVTLSCSPISGHRSVSWYQQTPGQGLQFLFEYFSETQRNKGNFPGRFSGRQFSNSRSEMNVSTLELGDSALYLCASSLTVGLGNEQFFGPGTRLTVL.

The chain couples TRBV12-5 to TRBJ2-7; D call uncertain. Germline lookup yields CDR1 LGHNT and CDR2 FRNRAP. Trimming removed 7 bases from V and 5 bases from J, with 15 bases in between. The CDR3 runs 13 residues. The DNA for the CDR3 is TGTGCTAGTGCCTGGGCAGGATCGCACGAGCAGTACTTC. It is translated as CASAWAGSHEQYF.

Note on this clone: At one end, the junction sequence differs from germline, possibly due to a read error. The CDR3 DNA reads TGTGCCAGCACTTACAGCACAGCTAGCGCTCTATACGAGCAGTACTTC. Protein: CASTYSTASALYEQYF. The chain employs TRBV6-5 and TRBJ2-7; a weak D match, TRBD2 (6 bases). Per germline, CDR1 MNHEY and CDR2 SVGAGI. The CDR3 is 16 residues long.

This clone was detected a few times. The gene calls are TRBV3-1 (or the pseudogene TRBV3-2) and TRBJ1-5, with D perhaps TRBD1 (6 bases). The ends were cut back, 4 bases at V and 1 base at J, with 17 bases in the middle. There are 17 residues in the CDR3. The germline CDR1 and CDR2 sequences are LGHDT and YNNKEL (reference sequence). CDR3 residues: CASSPSGGGRSNQPQHF. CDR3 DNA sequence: TGTGCCAGCAGCCCATCCGGAGGGGGTAGAAGCAATCAGCCCCAGCATTTT.

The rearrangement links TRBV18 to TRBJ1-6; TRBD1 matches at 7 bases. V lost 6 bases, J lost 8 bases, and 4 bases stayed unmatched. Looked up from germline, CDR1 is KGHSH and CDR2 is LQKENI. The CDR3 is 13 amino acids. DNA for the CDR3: TGTGCCAGCTCGCCAGACAGGGATTCACCCCTCCACTTT. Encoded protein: CASSPDRDSPLHF.

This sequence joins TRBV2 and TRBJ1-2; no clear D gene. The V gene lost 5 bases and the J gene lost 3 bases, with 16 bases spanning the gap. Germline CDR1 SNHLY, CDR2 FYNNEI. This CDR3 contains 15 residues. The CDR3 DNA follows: TGTGCCAGCAGTAAAGTCGATAGGTTGTACTATGGCTACACCTTC. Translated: CASSKVDRLYYGYTF. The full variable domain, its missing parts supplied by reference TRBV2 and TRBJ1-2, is EPEVTQTPSHQVTQMGQEVILRCVPISNHLYFYWYRQILGQKVEFLVSFYNNEISEKSEIFDDQFSVERPDGSNFTLKIRSTKLEDSAMYFCASSKVDRLYYGYTFGSGTRLTVV.

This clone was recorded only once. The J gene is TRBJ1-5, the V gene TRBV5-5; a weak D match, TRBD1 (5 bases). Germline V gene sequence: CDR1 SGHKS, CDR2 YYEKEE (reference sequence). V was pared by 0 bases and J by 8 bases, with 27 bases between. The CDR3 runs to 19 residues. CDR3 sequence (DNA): TGTGCCAGCAGCTTGGGTTTGTCCAGGGCGCGTGGGCCACATAAGCCCCAGCATTTT. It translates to CASSLGLSRARGPHKPQHF.

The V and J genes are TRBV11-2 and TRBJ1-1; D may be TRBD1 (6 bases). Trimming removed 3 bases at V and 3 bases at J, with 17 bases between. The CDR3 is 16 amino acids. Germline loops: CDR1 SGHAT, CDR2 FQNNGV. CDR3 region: CASSLTGTQDHTEAFF. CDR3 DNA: TGTGCCAGCAGCTTGACCGGGACACAGGACCACACTGAAGCTTTCTTT.

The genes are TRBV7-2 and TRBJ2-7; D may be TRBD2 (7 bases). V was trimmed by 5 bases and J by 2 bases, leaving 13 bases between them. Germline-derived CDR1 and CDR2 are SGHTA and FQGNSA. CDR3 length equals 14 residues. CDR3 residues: CASSPTGGPYEQYF. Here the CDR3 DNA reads TGTGCCAGCAGCCCCACCGGGGGGCCCTACGAGCAGTACTTC.

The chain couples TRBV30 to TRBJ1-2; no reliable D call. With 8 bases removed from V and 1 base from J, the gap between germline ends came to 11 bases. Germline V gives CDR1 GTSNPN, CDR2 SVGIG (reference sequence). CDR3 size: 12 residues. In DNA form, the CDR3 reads TGTGCCCTTGGGCATTTTAACTATGGCTACACCTTC. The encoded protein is CALGHFNYGYTF.

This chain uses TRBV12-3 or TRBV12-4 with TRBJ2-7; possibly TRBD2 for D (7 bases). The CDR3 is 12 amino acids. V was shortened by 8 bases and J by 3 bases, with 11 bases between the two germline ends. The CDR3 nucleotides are TGTGCCAGCGCAAGGGGGGGCTACGAGCAGTACTTC. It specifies CASARGGYEQYF.

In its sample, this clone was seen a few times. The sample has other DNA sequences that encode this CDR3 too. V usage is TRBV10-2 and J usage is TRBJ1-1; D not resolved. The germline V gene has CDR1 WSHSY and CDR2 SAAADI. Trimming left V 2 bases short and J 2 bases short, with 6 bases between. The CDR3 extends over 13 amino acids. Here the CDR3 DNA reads TGCGCCAGCAGTGAGAACACAAACACTGAAGCTTTCTTT. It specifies CASSENTNTEAFF.

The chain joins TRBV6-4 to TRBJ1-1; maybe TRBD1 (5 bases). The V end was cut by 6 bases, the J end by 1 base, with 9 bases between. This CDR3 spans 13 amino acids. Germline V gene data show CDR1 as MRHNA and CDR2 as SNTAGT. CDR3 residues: CASREQANTEAFF. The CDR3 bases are TGTGCCAGCAGGGAACAGGCGAACACTGAAGCTTTCTTT.